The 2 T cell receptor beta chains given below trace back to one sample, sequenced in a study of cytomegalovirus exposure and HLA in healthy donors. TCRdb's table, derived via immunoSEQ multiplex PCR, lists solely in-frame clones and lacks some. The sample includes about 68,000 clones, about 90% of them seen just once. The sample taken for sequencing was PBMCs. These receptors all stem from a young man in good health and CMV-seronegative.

In nucleotides, the CDR3 is TGTGCCAGCAGCTTAACCGGGACAGGGTCCGGCTACACCTTC. This translates into CASSLTGTGSGYTF. This chain connects TRBV7-3 to TRBJ1-2, with 9 bases matching TRBD1. The germline CDR1 and CDR2 sequences are SGHTA and FQGTGA. This CDR3 contains 14 residues. The J segment lost 8 bases and the V segment lost 0 bases, leaving 4 bases of the junction unmatched.

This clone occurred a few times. CDR3 in amino acids: CASSSSGRGRDEQYF. The CDR3 DNA follows: TGTGCCAGCAGTAGCTCAGGGCGGGGGAGGGACGAGCAGTACTTC. The chain recombines TRBV28 with TRBJ2-7, with 7 bases matching TRBD2. The germline gives CDR1 MDHEN, CDR2 SYDVKM. V shed 5 bases and J 5 bases; nucleotides not matched to a gene: 12. The CDR3 runs to 15 residues.